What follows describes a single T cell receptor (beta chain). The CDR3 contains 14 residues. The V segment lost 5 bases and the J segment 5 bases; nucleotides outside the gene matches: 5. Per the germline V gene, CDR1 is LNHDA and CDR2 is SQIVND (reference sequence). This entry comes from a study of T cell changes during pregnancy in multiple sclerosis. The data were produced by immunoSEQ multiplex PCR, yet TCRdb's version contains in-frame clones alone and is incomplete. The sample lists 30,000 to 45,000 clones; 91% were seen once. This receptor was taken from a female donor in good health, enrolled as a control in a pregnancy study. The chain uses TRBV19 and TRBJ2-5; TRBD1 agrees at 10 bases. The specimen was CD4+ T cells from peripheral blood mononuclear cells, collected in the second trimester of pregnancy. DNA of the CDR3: TGTGCCAGTAGTTCGACAGGGGGCGGGGAGACCCAGTACTTC. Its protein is CASSSTGGGETQYF.